The 8 T cell receptor beta chains below all came from one sample that was sequenced in a study of beta chain features in type 1 diabetes (dated by TCRdb to the late 2010s). The method behind the library was the immunoSEQ multiplex PCR assay. The High Capacity cDNA Reverse Transcription Kit was used to reverse transcribe all of the isolated RNA, meaning that expressed TCRB transcripts were what got sequenced. TCRdb took this table from immuneACCESS and kept in-frame rearrangements with V and J called. Such tables lack part of the clones; where checked against another copy, unresolved V genes explain under half of the gap, and the rest is unexplained. In this sample the table shows 810,000 or so clones, about a sixth of which occur a single time. Roughly 0.025% of the sample lies in the top ten. Material for sequencing was naive CD4+ T cells from blood. The sample's cell subset or site label, decoded: true naive CD4+ T cells. These receptors all come from a woman aged 18-29 years in good health.

This clone turned up a few times. The V call is TRBV28, the J call TRBJ2-2; the match to TRBD2 covers 8 bases. This CDR3 region has 14 residues. Germline assignment: CDR1 MDHEN and CDR2 SYDVKM. The J segment lost 6 bases and the V segment lost 10 bases, leaving 10 bases of the junction unmatched. The CDR3 DNA sequence: TGTGCCACCACGACTAGCGTGATCCCCGGGGAGCTGTTTTTT. It translates to CATTTSVIPGELFF.

The chain employs TRBV27 and TRBJ2-1, with 8 bases matching TRBD2. The germline CDR1 and CDR2 sequences are MNHEY and SMNVEV (reference sequence). With 5 bases clipped from V and 0 bases from J, the junction kept 6 bases outside the gene matches. This CDR3 is built from 16 residues. The CDR3 coding sequence is TGTGCCAGCAGTCCACTAGCGGTGAGCTCCTACAATGAGCAGTTCTTC. It specifies CASSPLAVSSYNEQFF.

This clone was detected only a few times. The chain employs TRBV7-9 and TRBJ2-3; 12 bases map to TRBD2. Germline CDR1 is SEHNR and CDR2 is FQNEAQ (reference sequence). The CDR3 is 17 amino acids. After removal of 5 bases from V and 6 bases from J, the junction contained 12 bases not matched to a gene. CDR3 residues: CASSPKKTSGRSDTQYF. In DNA, the CDR3 is TGTGCCAGCAGCCCGAAAAAGACTAGCGGGAGATCCGATACGCAGTATTTT. The variable domain in full, completed from reference TRBV7-9 and TRBJ2-3, reads DTGVSQNPRHKITKRGQNVTFRCDPISEHNRLYWYRQTLGQGPEFLTYFQNEAQLEKSRLLSDRFSAERPKGSFSTLEIQRTEQGDSAMYLCASSPKKTSGRSDTQYFGPGTRLTVL.

This clone was seen only a few times. The V call is TRBV6-1, the J call TRBJ2-2; 8 positions match TRBD1. Germline-derived CDR1 and CDR2 are MNHNS and SASEGT. The CDR3 runs to 14 residues. The V and J ends lost 6 bases and 1 base, in that order; junction bases with no gene match: 1. CDR3 DNA sequence: TGTGCCAGCAGCGGACAGGGGAACACCGGGGAGCTGTTTTTT. Protein sequence: CASSGQGNTGELFF.

A few counts support this clone. The J gene is TRBJ1-4, the V gene TRBV18, with D perhaps matching TRBD1 (5 bases). Germline V gives CDR1 KGHSH, CDR2 LQKENI. The CDR3 is 13 amino acids. The V and J ends lost 4 bases and 6 bases respectively, with 9 bases between them. CDR3 DNA: TGTGCCAGCTCACACGGGACCGATGAAAAACTGTTTTTT. Translation gives CASSHGTDEKLFF.

The CDR3 reads CASSAEGGGNTGELFF. CDR3 bases: TGTGCCAGCAGTGCCGAGGGAGGGGGCAACACCGGGGAGCTGTTTTTT. The chain carries TRBV6-4 and TRBJ2-2; either TRBD1 or TRBD2 may supply D (7 bases each). The CDR3 runs to 16 residues. Trimming took 4 bases from V and 2 from J, leaving 14 bases between them. CDR1 MRHNA and CDR2 SNTAGT come from the germline V gene.

Only a few counts were recorded for this clone. The rearrangement joins TRBV28 to TRBJ2-1; TRBD2 matches at 12 bases. This CDR3 has 16 amino acids. V gave up 8 bases and J gave up 8 bases; unmatched junction bases: 13. Germline V gene sequence: CDR1 MDHEN, CDR2 SYDVKM. The CDR3 region has the DNA TGTGCCAGCGGCCCTAGCGGGAGGGCCCTAGGCGATGAGCAGTTCTTC. It translates to CASGPSGRALGDEQFF.

The chain combines TRBV6-1 with TRBJ1-1; a possible D gene is TRBD1 (5 bases). The V gene's germline CDR1 is MNHNS and CDR2 SASEGT. The CDR3 spans 13 residues. The V end lost 6 bases, the J end lost 11 bases, and 19 bases lay between the germline ends. Here the CDR3 DNA reads TGTGCCAGCAGCGTGGGGATCGACAGTCGCGCTTTCTTT. Protein sequence: CASSVGIDSRAFF.